The 15 T cell receptor beta chains below come from one sample, sequenced in a study of shared clonotypes between healthy human individuals. Assay used: immunoSEQ multiplex PCR; TCRdb lists only in-frame clones, some missing. The sample has about a million clones, 60% to 85% seen once. The sequencing sample was made of memory CD4+ T cells sorted from blood. Sample subset: CD45RA-negative fraction. The receptors originated from a man younger than 35 in good health.

The chain employs TRBV6-6 and TRBJ2-4; 12 positions agree with TRBD2. Looked up from germline, CDR1 is MNHNY and CDR2 is SVGAGI (reference sequence). This CDR3 has 15 amino acids. With V trimmed by 4 bases and J by 7 bases, 5 bases remained unmatched. CDR3 coding DNA: TGTGCCAGCAGTTGGCGGACTAGCGGGGATAACATTCAGTACTTC. Translating gives CASSWRTSGDNIQYF.

This chain connects TRBV6-1 to TRBJ2-5; possibly TRBD1 for D (6 bases). The CDR3 spans 13 residues. Germline V CDR1 and CDR2: MNHNS, SASEGT. Trimming cost V 7 bases and J 0 bases, with 9 bases left between them. The CDR3 region is CASTRDNQETQYF. The CDR3 DNA is TGTGCCAGCACCCGGGACAACCAAGAGACCCAGTACTTC.

This clone was counted a few times. This rearrangement joins TRBV2 to TRBJ2-1; D may correspond to TRBD1 or TRBD2 (5 bases each). The CDR3 contains 14 residues. V was cut by 6 bases and J by 0 bases, with 9 bases left in between. Per the germline V gene, CDR1 is SNHLY and CDR2 is FYNNEI. CDR3 DNA: TGTGCCAGCAGGTTCGGGACCTCCTACAATGAGCAGTTCTTC. Protein: CASRFGTSYNEQFF.

V gene TRBV28 combines with J gene TRBJ1-4; TRBD1 aligns across 10 bases. CDR3 length: 16 amino acids. Germline CDR1 reads MDHEN; CDR2 reads SYDVKM. V gave up 3 bases and J gave up 8 bases; unmatched junction bases: 9. CDR3 loop: CASSLFDRGRGEKLFF. The CDR3 DNA reads as TGTGCCAGCAGTTTGTTTGACAGGGGGCGAGGAGAAAAACTGTTTTTT.

The gene calls are TRBV6-5 and TRBJ1-1, with D possibly matching TRBD1 (6 bases). The length of the CDR3 is 13 residues. V lost 8 bases, J lost 5 bases, and 15 bases lay in between. CDR1 is MNHEY and CDR2 is SVGAGI in the germline V gene. The CDR3 here is CASARGTGTEAFF. The CDR3 coding sequence is TGTGCCAGCGCCAGGGGTACTGGGACTGAAGCTTTCTTT.

The chain uses TRBV11-3 and TRBJ2-3; tentatively, D is TRBD1 (6 bases). CDR1 SGHNT and CDR2 YENEEA come from the germline V gene. This CDR3 spans 13 amino acids. V gave up 2 bases and J gave up 6 bases, with 9 bases separating them. The CDR3 DNA reads as TGTGCCAGCAGCTTACAGGGGTCGGATACGCAGTATTTT. Amino acid sequence: CASSLQGSDTQYF.

This clone was counted a few times. The chain joins TRBV10-1 to TRBJ2-3, with D unresolved. CDR3 length equals 12 residues. With 2 bases removed from V and 5 bases from J, the gap between germline ends came to 5 bases. CDR1 is WNHNN, CDR2 SYGVQD, per germline (reference sequence). The CDR3 region is CASSEGKDTQYF. In nucleotides, the CDR3 is TGCGCCAGCAGTGAGGGGAAAGATACGCAGTATTTT.

The V call is TRBV6-5, the J call TRBJ1-5; tentatively, D is TRBD1 (5 bases). Trimming cost V 4 bases and J 6 bases, with 10 bases left between them. The CDR3 consists of 13 residues. The germline V gene encodes CDR1 MNHEY and CDR2 SVGAGI. CDR3 region: CASSWGERQPQHF. The CDR3, as DNA: TGTGCCAGCAGTTGGGGGGAGCGTCAGCCCCAGCATTTT.

This rearrangement joins TRBV6-5 to TRBJ1-2; possibly TRBD1 for D (5 bases). Germline lookup yields CDR1 MNHEY and CDR2 SVGAGI. The CDR3 contains 13 residues. V lost 6 bases to trimming and J lost 7 bases, with 15 bases between them. CDR3 in amino acids: CASSQFGAGGYTF. CDR3 DNA sequence: TGTGCCAGCAGCCAATTTGGGGCCGGTGGCTACACCTTC.

This clone was recorded many times. The same CDR3 is also encoded by other DNA sequences in this sample. The chain joins TRBV19 to TRBJ1-6; D possibly corresponds to TRBD1 (5 bases). The CDR3 extends over 15 amino acids. V was trimmed by 8 bases and J by 4 bases, leaving 15 bases between them. Per germline, CDR1 LNHDA and CDR2 SQIVND (reference sequence). CDR3 sequence: CASEGTAGYNSPLHF. Here the CDR3 DNA reads TGTGCCAGTGAGGGGACCGCCGGGTATAATTCACCCCTCCACTTT.

This rearrangement joins TRBV5-4 to TRBJ2-1; the D is unclear. Germline V gene data show CDR1 as SGHNT and CDR2 as YYREEE (reference sequence). The CDR3 covers 15 residues. Trimming took off 4 bases at V and 0 bases at J, with 11 bases between the two ends. The CDR3 nucleotides read TGTGCCAGCAGCAACCCCCCACGCTCCTACAATGAGCAGTTCTTC. Translating it yields CASSNPPRSYNEQFF.

This clone has a single count. This chain connects TRBV6-5 to TRBJ1-1; D not resolved. CDR1 is MNHEY, CDR2 SVGAGI, per germline. Trimming removed 2 bases at V and 0 bases at J, with 7 bases between. The CDR3 spans 14 residues. The CDR3 region has the DNA TGTGCCAGCAGTTACGGGTATCTGAACACTGAAGCTTTCTTT. Protein product: CASSYGYLNTEAFF.

CDR3 sequence reads: CASRPPTGFSEAFF. CDR3 nucleotides: TGTGCCAGCAGACCACCGACAGGGTTTAGTGAAGCTTTCTTT. The rearrangement joins TRBV6-5 to TRBJ1-1, with 7 bases fitting TRBD1. The germline CDR1 and CDR2 sequences are MNHEY and SVGAGI. The CDR3 runs to 14 residues. The trim removed 6 bases at V and 7 bases at J, leaving 11 bases unmatched.

This sequence joins TRBV2 and TRBJ2-5, with TRBD1 identical over 7 bases. The germline V gene encodes CDR1 SNHLY and CDR2 FYNNEI. The V gene end was trimmed by 6 bases and the J gene end by 2 bases; junction bases not matched to a gene: 3. CDR3 size: 13 residues. CDR3 amino acids: CASSGDRQETQYF. In nucleotides, the CDR3 is TGTGCCAGCAGCGGGGACAGACAAGAGACCCAGTACTTC. Full variable domain (rest looked up from reference TRBV2 and TRBJ2-5): EPEVTQTPSHQVTQMGQEVILRCVPISNHLYFYWYRQILGQKVEFLVSFYNNEISEKSEIFDDQFSVERPDGSNFTLKIRSTKLEDSAMYFCASSGDRQETQYFGPGTRLLVL.

The chain has TRBV28 and TRBJ2-7, with D perhaps matching TRBD1 (5 bases). The V gene's germline CDR1 is MDHEN and CDR2 SYDVKM. The V and J ends lost 2 bases and 3 bases respectively, with 11 bases between them. This CDR3 is 14 amino acids long. The chain's CDR3 is CASSLVDSYYEQYF. In DNA, the CDR3 is TGTGCCAGCAGTTTAGTCGACAGCTACTACGAGCAGTACTTC.